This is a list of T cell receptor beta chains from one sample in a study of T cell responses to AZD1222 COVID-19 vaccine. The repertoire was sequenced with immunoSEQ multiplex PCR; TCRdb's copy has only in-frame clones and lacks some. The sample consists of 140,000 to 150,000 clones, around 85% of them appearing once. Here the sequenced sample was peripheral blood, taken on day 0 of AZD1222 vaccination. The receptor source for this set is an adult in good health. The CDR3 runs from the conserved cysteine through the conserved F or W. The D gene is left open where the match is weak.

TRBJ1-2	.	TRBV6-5	CASSYSTERSGYTF	TGTGCCAGCAGTTACTCGACGGAGCGGAGTGGCTACACCTTC
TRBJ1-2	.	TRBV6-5	CASSPSRYGYTF	TGTGCCAGCAGTCCATCACGTTATGGCTACACCTTC
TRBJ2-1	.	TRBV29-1	CSVKHSSNEQFF	TGCAGCGTCAAGCACAGCTCCAATGAGCAGTTCTTC
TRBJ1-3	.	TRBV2	CASRLGRSGNTIYF	TGTGCCAGCAGGCTAGGCAGGAGTGGAAACACCATATATTTT
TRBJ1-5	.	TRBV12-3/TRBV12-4	CASIPSGPTHF	TGTGCCAGCATCCCTTCGGGACCAACCCATTTT
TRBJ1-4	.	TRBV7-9	CASSLGGGGDEKLFF	TGTGCCAGCAGCTTAGGTGGCGGGGGCGATGAAAAACTGTTTTTT
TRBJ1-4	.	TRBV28	CASRGIMEGPTNEKLFF	TGTGCCAGTCGGGGGATAATGGAGGGCCCAACTAATGAAAAACTGTTTTTT
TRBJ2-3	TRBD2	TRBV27	CASRRLAGSTDTQYF	TGTGCCAGCAGAAGACTAGCGGGGAGCACAGATACGCAGTATTTT
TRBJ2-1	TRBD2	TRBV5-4	CASSGGLGSYNEQFF	TGTGCCAGCAGCGGCGGACTAGGCTCCTACAATGAGCAGTTCTTC
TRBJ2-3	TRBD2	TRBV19	CASSIRLFPSGGPKTSTDTQYF	TGTGCCAGTAGTATAAGGTTATTCCCTAGCGGGGGCCCAAAAACTAGCACAGATACGCAGTATTTT
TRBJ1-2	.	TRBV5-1	CASSLNREVNYGYTF	TGCGCCAGCAGCTTGAACAGGGAGGTAAACTATGGCTACACCTTC
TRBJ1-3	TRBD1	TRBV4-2	CASSQEAPGGSGNTIYF	TGTGCCAGCAGCCAAGAGGCCCCAGGGGGCTCTGGAAACACCATATATTTT
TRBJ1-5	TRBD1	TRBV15	CATSGQGGSQPQHF	TGTGCCACCAGCGGACAGGGGGGTAGTCAGCCCCAGCATTTT
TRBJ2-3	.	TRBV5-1	CASSLAKITDTQYF	TGCGCCAGCAGCTTGGCTAAAATCACAGATACGCAGTATTTT
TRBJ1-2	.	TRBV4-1	CASSQPNGNYGYTF	TGCGCCAGCAGCCAACCGAACGGCAACTATGGCTACACCTTC
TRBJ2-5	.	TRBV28	CASSLMRTDETQYF	TGTGCCAGCAGTTTAATGAGGACAGACGAGACCCAGTACTTC
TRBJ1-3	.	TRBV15	CATSRDLGGNTIYF	TGTGCCACCAGCAGAGATCTCGGTGGAAACACCATATATTTT
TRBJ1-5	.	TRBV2	CASSDVEMNQPQHF	TGTGCCAGCAGTGATGTGGAAATGAACCAGCCCCAGCATTTT
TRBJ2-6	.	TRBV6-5	CASLLGSGANVLTF	TGTGCCAGCTTACTGGGCTCTGGGGCCAACGTCCTGACTTTC
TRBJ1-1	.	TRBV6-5	CASSSSTGEAFF	.
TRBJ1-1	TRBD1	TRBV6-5	CASSYLGQGGTEAFF	TGTGCCAGCAGCTACCTCGGACAGGGGGGGACTGAAGCTTTCTTT
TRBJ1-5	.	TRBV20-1	CSASRSNQPQHF	TGCAGTGCTAGTAGGAGCAATCAGCCCCAGCATTTT
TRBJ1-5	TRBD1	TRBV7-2	CASSLIQGGMAQHF	TGTGCCAGCAGCCTTATACAGGGGGGGATGGCCCAGCATTTT